This TCR beta chain was observed in a study of shared clonotypes between healthy human individuals. A word on this clone: Its antigen is still unknown.

Original processing methods: ImmunoSEQ output lacked quality scores and full-length reads, limiting matched filtering. Sequenced by immunoSEQ multiplex PCR; TCRdb stores in-frame clones only, minus some. The V and J calls and the clone size are those of that table, but D and trimming were determined from the DNA. The sample shows about 1.1 million clones, 78% of them seen only once. The germline V gene has CDR1 LGHNA and CDR2 YNFKEQ. V shed 1 base and J 4 bases; nucleotides not matched to a gene: 12. This CDR3 has 18 residues. The study, taken as a whole, reports: Between several donors, naive CD4 clonotypes were shared at a level of approximately 5%.

The chain links TRBV4-2 to TRBJ2-7; 11 bases are shared with TRBD1. The sequenced sample was memory CD4+ T cells from PBMCs. Documented subset: CD45RA-negative fraction. This TCR was sampled from a young man in good health. Some clones in this sample may be carry-over from other donors' samples. For the CDR3, the DNA is TGTGCCAGCAGCCAAGGTTTGATTCGGACAGGGGGCGCTTACGAGCAGTACTTC. It is translated as CASSQGLIRTGGAYEQYF.